This T cell receptor (beta chain) was identified during a study of blood T cell repertoires in COVID-19. Study background: In each case, the material was cDNA or gDNA derived from T cells, B-cell-depleted T cells, or PBMCs.

The table came from immunoSEQ multiplex PCR; TCRdb's copy has only in-frame clones and leaves some out. This repertoire shows approximately 100,000 clones, approximately 84% found once; its top ten account for around 12%. The V and J ends lost 3 bases and 5 bases, in that order; junction bases with no gene match: 6. The CDR3 is made up of 14 amino acids. Germline-derived CDR1 and CDR2 are KGHSH and LQKENI. In this sample, this clone turned up once. The sample taken for sequencing was peripheral blood. The V and J genes are TRBV18 and TRBJ1-2, with 7 bases that match TRBD1. This receptor was taken from a human donor in a cohort sampled during active COVID-19. The CDR3 here is CASSPYDRVYGYTF. The CDR3 DNA sequence: TGTGCCAGCTCACCCTATGACAGGGTTTATGGCTACACCTTC.